A single sample gave rise to the 21 T cell receptor beta chains below, sequenced in a study of identical twins. TCRdb recomputed calls from the 5' RACE reads with MiXCR, one row per CDR3 protein. The table lists 150,000 or so distinct CDR3 sequences, 3% to 4.5% of them singletons. The sequencing sample was made of memory T cells sorted from blood. The receptors shown here come from a man aged 18 to 29 in good health.

With regard to this clonotype: Just one base apart from a much larger clone, this may be a read error. The chain uses TRBV6-2 or TRBV6-3 and TRBJ2-1, with TRBD2 matching 10 bases. Germline-derived CDR1 and CDR2 are MNHEY and SVGEGT. The junction had 22 bases not matched to a gene; V was cut back by 2 bases and J by 12 bases. The CDR3 is made up of 19 amino acids. The CDR3: CASSYLKGLAEQRVRVQFF. The DNA of the CDR3 is TGTGCCAGCAGTTACCTAAAAGGACTAGCGGAACAAAGGGTTCGGGTGCAGTTCTTC.

J is TRBJ1-3 and V is TRBV14, with D hard to call. The germline gives CDR1 SGHDN, CDR2 FVKESK. This CDR3 comprises 14 residues. V lost 1 base, J lost 2 bases, and 6 bases lay in between. The CDR3 DNA sequence: TGTGCCAGCAGCCAAGGCCTTGCTGGAAACACCATATATTTT. It translates to CASSQGLAGNTIYF.

This clonotype has at least ten counts. This rearrangement joins TRBV20-1 to TRBJ1-1; D is unclear. Trimming stripped 3 bases from V and 0 bases from J, with 8 bases between. The CDR3 has 13 amino acids. The germline gives CDR1 DFQATT, CDR2 SNEGSKA (reference sequence). The CDR3 DNA is TGCAGTGCTAGTCGTCGGATGAACACTGAAGCTTTCTTT. Its translation: CSASRRMNTEAFF.

This clonotype was seen at least ten times. The chain is built from TRBV5-6 and TRBJ2-7, with TRBD2 matching 8 bases. V shed 4 bases, J shed 2 bases, and the junction held 5 bases outside the gene matches. The germline CDR1 and CDR2 sequences are SGHDT and YYEEEE. This CDR3 has 14 residues. Here the CDR3 reads CASSKTSATYEQYV. The CDR3 DNA is TGTGCCAGCAGCAAGACTAGCGCGACCTACGAGCAGTACGTC.

This clonotype was observed many times. The chain recombines TRBV29-1 with TRBJ2-2, with 11 nucleotides matching TRBD2. Germline-derived CDR1 and CDR2 are SQVTM and ANQGSEA. The CDR3 totals 16 residues. V was clipped by 6 bases and J by 3 bases; unmatched bases: 9. The CDR3 protein is CSVSPGLAGYTGELFF. CDR3 sequence (DNA): TGCAGCGTGTCCCCCGGACTAGCGGGTTACACCGGGGAGCTGTTTTTT.

This clonotype was seen more than once but under ten times. The junction and the germline gene differ at one end; a read error may be behind it. The V and J genes are TRBV30 and TRBJ1-1; D unclear. Germline CDR1 reads GTSNPN; CDR2 reads SVGIG (reference sequence). The CDR3 length is 13 residues. This CDR3 reads CAWEPTGNAEAFF. The CDR3 DNA reads TGTGCCTGGGAACCGACGGGGAACGCTGAAGCTTTCTTT.

This clonotype was observed many times. The chain has TRBV12-3 or TRBV12-4 and TRBJ2-7; no definite D call. The germline V and J ends were trimmed by 5 bases and 6 bases, with 11 bases remaining between them. The CDR3 has 12 residues. The CDR3 DNA sequence: TGTGCCAGCAGTCCACAGCAAGGCGAGCAGTACTTC. Protein product: CASSPQQGEQYF.

The chain joins TRBV6-1 to TRBJ2-4, with 13 positions matching TRBD2. The germline V gene has CDR1 MNHNS and CDR2 SASEGT. The CDR3 is 16 residues long. The V gene end was trimmed by 5 bases and the J gene end by 6 bases; junction bases not matched to a gene: 7. CDR3 region: CASSQTSGRTVNIQYF. The CDR3 DNA follows: TGTGCCAGCAGTCAGACTAGCGGGAGGACCGTAAACATTCAGTACTTC.

This clonotype was seen at least ten times. The V and J genes are TRBV20-1 and TRBJ1-4; D is ambiguous. Germline loops: CDR1 DFQATT, CDR2 SNEGSKA (reference sequence). The CDR3 totals 14 residues. V lost 3 bases to trimming and J lost 3 bases, with 11 bases between them. CDR3 region: CSASRGVSNEKLFF. Here the CDR3 DNA reads TGCAGTGCTAGCCGTGGGGTGTCTAATGAAAAACTGTTTTTT.

This clonotype was counted many times. V gene TRBV6-5 combines with J gene TRBJ1-6; TRBD1 aligns across 7 bases. The CDR3 extends over 15 amino acids. V was clipped by 0 bases and J by 7 bases; unmatched bases: 3. Germline values: CDR1 MNHEY, CDR2 SVGAGI. In nucleotides, the CDR3 is TGTGCCAGCAGTTACTCCACGACAGGGAATTCACCCCTCCACTTT. The encoded protein is CASSYSTTGNSPLHF.

This clonotype was counted only a few times. The chain has TRBV5-6 and TRBJ1-5; D gene uncertain. Germline V gives CDR1 SGHDT, CDR2 YYEEEE. The CDR3 runs to 15 residues. V was pared by 2 bases and J by 2 bases, with 11 bases between. The CDR3 bases are TGTGCCAGCAGCTTAAGACGGACGGGCAATCAGCCCCAGCATTTT. Its protein product is CASSLRRTGNQPQHF.

This clonotype came up many times. The rearrangement uses TRBV20-1 and TRBJ2-1; TRBD2 agrees at 14 bases. Germline V lookup: CDR1 DFQATT, CDR2 SNEGSKA (reference sequence). Losses at the gene ends were 4 bases for V and 10 bases for J; bases not matched to a gene: 12. The CDR3 runs to 16 residues. CDR3 loop: CSATGTSGREGGEQFF. CDR3 sequence (DNA): TGCAGTGCTACCGGGACTAGCGGGAGAGAGGGGGGGGAGCAGTTCTTC.

This clonotype occurred many times. The chain combines TRBV15 with TRBJ2-1, with 7 bases fitting TRBD1. This CDR3 is 17 amino acids long. Trimming took 5 bases from V and 5 from J; bases not matched to a gene: 15. CDR1 LNHNV and CDR2 YYDKDF come from the germline V gene (reference sequence). The CDR3 sequence is CATSPRGNRGVNNEQFF. The CDR3 DNA is TGTGCCACCAGCCCCCGGGGCAACAGGGGAGTCAACAATGAGCAGTTCTTC.

This clonotype occurred many times. The chain has TRBV20-1 and TRBJ2-4, with TRBD2 matching 7 bases. Germline-derived CDR1 and CDR2 are DFQATT and SNEGSKA (reference sequence). The junction had 3 bases not matched to a gene; V was cut back by 1 base and J by 3 bases. The CDR3 sequence is 14 residues long. The CDR3 protein is CSARGGGDKNIQYF. As DNA, the CDR3 is TGCAGTGCTAGAGGTGGGGGGGACAAAAACATTCAGTACTTC.

This clonotype was detected many times. V and J are TRBV29-1 and TRBJ2-5, with 13 bases identical to TRBD2. This CDR3 is built from 16 residues. From germline, CDR1 is SQVTM and CDR2 ANQGSEA. Trimming at V came to 3 bases and at J to 1 base, leaving 5 bases not matched to a gene. The chain's CDR3 is CSVEGTSGRAQETQYF. The DNA for the CDR3 is TGCAGCGTTGAGGGCACTAGCGGGAGGGCCCAAGAGACCCAGTACTTC.

This clonotype came up many times. The J gene is TRBJ1-3, the V gene TRBV5-4; D not certain. Germline V gene lookup returns CDR1 SGHNT and CDR2 YYREEE (reference sequence). V was pared by 3 bases and J by 4 bases, with 17 bases between. The CDR3 sequence is 16 residues long. This chain's CDR3 is CASSSHGFISGNTIYF. The CDR3 nucleotides read TGTGCCAGCAGCTCCCACGGGTTTATTTCCGGAAACACCATATATTTT.

This clonotype was seen ten or more times. This sequence joins TRBV5-6 and TRBJ2-3; tentative D call: TRBD1 (6 bases). This CDR3 has 13 residues. V was pared by 1 base and J by 7 bases, with 10 bases between. CDR1 and CDR2 (germline): SGHDT, YYEEEE. CDR3 sequence (DNA): TGTGCCAGCAGCTTGATTCAGGGGCATACGCAGTATTTT. It translates to CASSLIQGHTQYF.

In its sample, this clonotype was seen many times. The V gene is TRBV18, the J gene TRBJ2-3; perhaps TRBD2 as D (5 bases). Germline-derived CDR1 and CDR2 are KGHSH and LQKENI. This CDR3 spans 15 amino acids. Between the trimmed V and J ends, which lost 2 bases and 3 bases, there was a span of 12 bases. CDR3 sequence: CASSPDHGITDTQYF. The CDR3 DNA sequence: TGTGCCAGCTCACCAGATCACGGGATAACAGATACGCAGTATTTT.

This chain uses TRBV7-2 with TRBJ1-1; 10 nucleotides match TRBD1. Germline assignment: CDR1 SGHTA and CDR2 FQGNSA. The length of the CDR3 is 14 residues. J lost 4 bases, V lost 5 bases, and 4 bases had no gene match. This CDR3 is CASSRQGASTEAFF. CDR3 DNA sequence: TGTGCCAGCAGCCGACAGGGGGCAAGCACTGAAGCTTTCTTT.

The rearrangement joins TRBV29-1 to TRBJ2-1; D uncertain. Germline V CDR1 and CDR2: SQVTM, ANQGSEA. Between the trimmed V and J ends, which lost 6 bases and 3 bases, there was a span of 9 bases. This CDR3 comprises 12 residues. CDR3 region: CSVGPGYNEQFF. The CDR3 coding sequence is TGCAGCGTAGGACCAGGCTACAATGAGCAGTTCTTC.

At least ten counts were recorded for this clonotype. The chain joins TRBV10-3 to TRBJ2-7; weak D call: TRBD1 (6 bases). V was cut by 5 bases and J by 4 bases, with 12 bases left in between. The CDR3 has 13 residues. CDR1 and CDR2 (germline): ENHRY, SYGVKD. In DNA form, the CDR3 reads TGTGCCATCAGTACCGGGACAAATTACGAGCAGTACTTC. Amino acids: CAISTGTNYEQYF.